The next 17 T cell receptor beta chains were all read from a single sample in a study of shared clonotypes between healthy human individuals. Libraries were prepared by immunoSEQ multiplex PCR; TCRdb keeps only in-frame clonotypes and omits some of them. Of about a million clones listed, about three quarters were seen once; the top ten hold approximately 1.5%. Sequences were obtained from memory CD4+ T cells sorted from blood. Specified subset: CD45RA-negative fraction. Receptors were obtained from a man younger than 35 in good health.

V is TRBV9 and J is TRBJ1-6, with 8 bases fitting TRBD1. The V segment lost 0 bases and the J segment 8 bases; nucleotides outside the gene matches: 10. The CDR3 is 17 amino acids. Per germline, CDR1 SGDLS and CDR2 YYNGEE. This CDR3 is CASSVGGAQGGYSPLHF. CDR3 nucleotide sequence: TGTGCCAGCAGCGTAGGAGGGGCACAGGGGGGTTATTCACCCCTCCACTTT.

The V call is TRBV27, the J call TRBJ2-5, with a weak D call TRBD2 (5 bases). CDR1 and CDR2 (germline): MNHEY, SMNVEV (reference sequence). This CDR3 comprises 16 residues. The germline V and J ends were trimmed by 4 bases and 7 bases, with 22 bases remaining between them. CDR3 region: CASSSPLGGGVGTQYF. CDR3 nucleotide sequence: TGTGCCAGCAGTTCCCCTCTTGGTGGAGGCGTGGGGACCCAGTACTTC.

This clone showed up just a few times. The chain joins TRBV25-1 to TRBJ2-3; 9 positions match TRBD2. The germline V gene encodes CDR1 MGHDK and CDR2 SYGVNS. V lost 3 bases, J lost 2 bases, and 3 bases stayed unmatched. CDR3 length equals 15 residues. CDR3 region: CASSDSGRLTDTQYF. As DNA, the CDR3 is TGTGCCAGCAGTGACAGCGGGAGGCTCACAGATACGCAGTATTTT.

The chain combines TRBV5-1 with TRBJ2-5; perhaps TRBD2 as D (6 bases). With 4 bases removed from V and 1 base from J, the gap between germline ends came to 11 bases. The V gene's germline CDR1 is SGHRS and CDR2 YFSETQ. CDR3 length: 14 residues. The CDR3 here is CASSGGSSQETQYF. CDR3 coding DNA: TGCGCCAGCAGCGGGGGGAGTAGCCAAGAGACCCAGTACTTC.

The rearrangement links TRBV30 to TRBJ2-1; possible D gene TRBD2, 7 bases. Between the trimmed V and J ends, which lost 8 bases and 1 base, there was a span of 15 bases. The CDR3 is 14 amino acids. Germline CDR1 GTSNPN, CDR2 SVGIG (reference sequence). Written as DNA, the CDR3 is TGTGCCCTGGGGCGGGGGCCTTCCTACAATGAGCAGTTCTTC. It yields the protein CALGRGPSYNEQFF.

In DNA form, the CDR3 reads TGCGCCAGCAGCTTGCCAGGGAGCGAAACAGATACGCAGTATTTT. It is translated as CASSLPGSETDTQYF. This rearrangement joins TRBV5-1 to TRBJ2-3; D possibly matches TRBD1 or TRBD2 (5 bases each). CDR1 is SGHRS, CDR2 YFSETQ, per germline. This CDR3 is built from 15 residues. V gave up 1 base and J gave up 3 bases, with 12 bases separating them.

The gene calls are TRBV7-8 and TRBJ1-4; D possibly corresponds to TRBD1 (5 bases). This CDR3 spans 15 amino acids. Germline V gene sequence: CDR1 SGHVS, CDR2 FQNEAQ. Between the trimmed V and J ends, which lost 4 bases and 5 bases, there was a span of 14 bases. The CDR3 nucleotides are TGTGCCAGCAGCTGGGACCCGGGGTCGAATGAAAAACTGTTTTTT. Encoded protein: CASSWDPGSNEKLFF.

The rearrangement links TRBV11-2 to TRBJ2-5, with 8 bases fitting TRBD1. V shed 1 base and J 5 bases; nucleotides not matched to a gene: 6. Germline V gene sequence: CDR1 SGHAT, CDR2 FQNNGV. This CDR3 has 15 residues. The CDR3 here is CASSLGQGIWETQYF. CDR3 sequence (DNA): TGTGCCAGCAGCTTAGGACAGGGGATTTGGGAGACCCAGTACTTC.

This clone was seen a single time. The gene calls are TRBV11-2 and TRBJ2-1; 11 bases align to TRBD1. CDR1 is SGHAT and CDR2 is FQNNGV in the germline V gene. The CDR3 contains 16 residues. Trimming removed 5 bases from V and 8 bases from J; junction bases left unmatched: 11. CDR3 coding DNA: TGTGCCAGCAGCCCCTCAAGCGGGACAGGGGGGTATGAGCAGTTCTTC. Protein sequence: CASSPSSGTGGYEQFF.

The chain joins TRBV6-6 to TRBJ1-2, with D possibly being TRBD1 (6 bases). Germline CDR1 reads MNHNY; CDR2 reads SVGAGI (reference sequence). The CDR3 consists of 15 residues. Deletions cut 2 bases from V and 2 bases from J, with 12 bases between. The CDR3 loop is CASSYSQGWNYGYTF. The CDR3 nucleotides are TGTGCCAGCAGTTACAGCCAGGGGTGGAACTATGGCTACACCTTC.

The chain has TRBV9 and TRBJ1-5; possibly TRBD1 for D (6 bases). Per the germline V gene, CDR1 is SGDLS and CDR2 is YYNGEE. The CDR3 contains 17 residues. V dropped 3 bases and J dropped 2 bases, with 18 bases sitting between them. CDR3 nucleotides: TGTGCCAGCAGCGGGGGAGGACAGAGATCGTGCAATCAGCCCCAGCATTTT. Translating gives CASSGGGQRSCNQPQHF.

J is TRBJ2-2 and V is TRBV10-3; unclear D gene. The V gene's germline CDR1 is ENHRY and CDR2 SYGVKD. The length of the CDR3 is 14 residues. V lost 6 bases and J lost 2, with 10 bases in between. The CDR3 coding sequence is TGTGCCATCAGATCGGACGGCAACACCGGGGAGCTGTTTTTT. Protein product: CAIRSDGNTGELFF.

The chain is built from TRBV4-1 and TRBJ2-3; D gene unclear. The germline V gene has CDR1 MGHRA and CDR2 YSYEKL. This CDR3 is built from 15 residues. Trimming stripped 4 bases from V and 0 bases from J, with 11 bases between. CDR3: CASSLSGSSTDTQYF. The CDR3 DNA reads TGCGCCAGCAGCCTCTCAGGTTCTAGCACAGATACGCAGTATTTT.

This clone was observed a handful of times. The V gene is TRBV5-1, the J gene TRBJ2-3; 13 bases match TRBD2. This CDR3 has 18 residues. The junction had 13 bases not matched to a gene; V was cut back by 4 bases and J by 5 bases. Germline V lookup: CDR1 SGHRS, CDR2 YFSETQ. CDR3 protein: CASSPTSGGAVGRDTQYF. CDR3 coding DNA: TGCGCCAGCAGCCCCACTAGCGGGGGGGCCGTCGGGAGAGATACGCAGTATTTT.

The chain employs TRBV10-3 and TRBJ2-1; 8 nucleotides align to TRBD1. This CDR3 spans 14 amino acids. J was trimmed by 2 bases and V by 10 bases; bases with no gene match: 7. Germline V lookup: CDR1 ENHRY, CDR2 SYGVKD. CDR3 loop: CASTGTGAYNEQFF. CDR3 nucleotide sequence: TGTGCCAGCACCGGGACAGGCGCCTACAATGAGCAGTTCTTC.

This sequence joins TRBV30 and TRBJ1-6; D not certain. The ends were cut back, 4 bases at V and 0 bases at J, with 10 bases in the middle. Germline CDR1 and CDR2: GTSNPN and SVGIG (reference sequence). The CDR3 covers 15 residues. The CDR3 region has the DNA TGTGCCTGGATGCCGGGGAGCTCCTATAATTCACCCCTCCACTTT. Its protein is CAWMPGSSYNSPLHF.

The rearrangement joins TRBV5-1 to TRBJ2-7; 12 nucleotides match TRBD2. Germline values: CDR1 SGHRS, CDR2 YFSETQ. CDR3 length: 16 amino acids. The V gene end was trimmed by 0 bases and the J gene end by 7 bases; junction bases not matched to a gene: 8. The CDR3 DNA reads TGCGCCAGCAGCTTGGTAGGACTAGCGGGACCGGGGGAGCAGTACTTC. It is translated as CASSLVGLAGPGEQYF.